This T cell receptor beta chain was obtained from a study of blood T cell repertoires in COVID-19. Across the study: Researchers got acute and convalescent COVID-19 samples from the United States, Italy and Spain. PBMCs, B-cell-depleted T cells, or T cells were the source of the cDNA or gDNA that made up the material.

The CDR3 extends over 18 amino acids. Germline V gene sequence: CDR1 SGHDT, CDR2 YYEEEE. The V end lost 0 bases, the J end lost 4 bases, and 22 bases lay between the germline ends. Methods used by the authors: The authors estimated nucleated cell counts from reference gene primer amplification. Profiling relied on immunoSEQ multiplex PCR, and the TCRdb table lists in-frame clones only, not all of them. Clone size and the V and J calls come from that table; the DNA yielded D and trimming. The sample lists 200,000 to 250,000 clones, more than 75% occurring once. This clone has only a few counts. The TCR sequence derives from a woman aged 25-40 years who had recovered from COVID-19. The chain recombines TRBV5-6 with TRBJ1-2, with D possibly matching TRBD1 (6 bases). Sample: peripheral blood. CDR3: CASSLANFRQVPSYGYTF. In DNA, the CDR3 is TGTGCCAGCAGCTTGGCCAATTTCCGACAGGTACCATCCTATGGCTACACCTTC.